This T cell receptor (beta chain) emerged from a study of blood T cell repertoires in COVID-19. Concerning this clone: Other nucleotide sequences in the sample specify the same CDR3.

V was trimmed by 3 bases and J by 5 bases, leaving 7 bases between them. Germline loops: CDR1 SNHLY, CDR2 FYNNEI. There are 12 residues in the CDR3. TCRdb's table, derived via immunoSEQ multiplex PCR, lists solely in-frame clones and lacks some. The profile shows under 450,000 clones, 90% to 95% of them singletons. The rearrangement links TRBV2 to TRBJ1-2; unclear D gene. What was sequenced was PBMCs or T cells enriched from blood (not recorded which). The source is a woman aged 40 to 50 who had been exposed to COVID-19. CDR3 bases: TGTGCCAGCAGTGATCTAGGATATGGCTACACCTTC. Residues: CASSDLGYGYTF.